These 24 T cell receptor beta chains came from one sample sequenced in a study of CD8+ T cells in alopecia areata. Extraction of RNA preceded its reverse transcription into cDNA, which served as the sequencing template. This table comes from immunoSEQ multiplex PCR, and its TCRdb copy is limited to in-frame clones, with some not included. The sample contains about 130,000 clones, approximately 49% of which appear only once. This specimen was CD8+ T cells sorted from blood, taken at week 0. All receptors come from a human donor with alopecia areata.

This clone was detected only a few times. The rearrangement joins TRBV7-9 to TRBJ2-3; D is perhaps TRBD2 (5 bases). CDR1 and CDR2 (germline): SEHNR, FQNEAQ (reference sequence). The V gene lost 2 bases and the J gene lost 2 bases, with 8 bases spanning the gap. The CDR3 has 14 residues. CDR3 DNA: TGTGCCAGCAGCTTACCGGGAAACACAGATACGCAGTATTTT. Amino acid sequence: CASSLPGNTDTQYF.

This clone has a single count. The chain employs TRBV10-3 and TRBJ2-5, with D possibly TRBD2 on 7 matching bases. CDR1 and CDR2 from the germline V gene are ENHRY and SYGVKD. Trimming removed 2 bases from V and 2 bases from J, with 9 bases in between. CDR3 length equals 14 residues. DNA of the CDR3: TGTGCCATCAGTGAGCGGGGGGCACAAGAGACCCAGTACTTC. It is translated as CAISERGAQETQYF.

The table lists this clone with a few counts. The chain couples TRBV4-1 to TRBJ1-5; D perhaps matches TRBD1 (5 bases). Trimming cost V 0 bases and J 6 bases, with 9 bases left between them. This CDR3 region has 14 residues. Germline CDR1 MGHRA, CDR2 YSYEKL. CDR3 DNA sequence: TGCGCCAGCAGCCAAGAGGGGAGGGGTCAGCCCCAGCATTTT. Its translation is CASSQEGRGQPQHF.

The J gene is TRBJ2-7, the V gene TRBV30, with unresolved D. Germline-derived CDR1 and CDR2 are GTSNPN and SVGIG (reference sequence). V was pared by 3 bases and J by 0 bases, with 9 bases between. This CDR3 comprises 13 residues. DNA of the CDR3: TGTGCCTGGAGGCCTCCTCCCTCCTACGAGCAGTACTTC. Residues: CAWRPPPSYEQYF.

This clone was detected only once. The J gene is TRBJ1-1, the V gene TRBV29-1; D may be TRBD1 (6 bases). V was pared by 6 bases and J by 4 bases, with 12 bases between. Germline CDR1 reads SQVTM; CDR2 reads ANQGSEA. The CDR3 is 12 residues long. The CDR3 DNA sequence: TGCAGCGTGCCCCGGGGGCCCACTGAAGCTTTCTTT. As protein: CSVPRGPTEAFF.

This chain links TRBV7-2 with TRBJ2-7, with D unresolved. Germline CDR1 and CDR2: SGHTA and FQGNSA. CDR3 size: 16 residues. Trimming cost V 1 base and J 1 base, with 14 bases left between them. The DNA of the CDR3 is TGTGCCAGCAGCTTAGACTCCTTCCTTCAGTCCTACGAGCAGTACTTC. Its translation is CASSLDSFLQSYEQYF.

This clone was recorded once. The V gene is TRBV4-1, the J gene TRBJ2-1; a weak D match, TRBD1 (5 bases). The CDR3 contains 13 residues. The V end was cut by 1 base, the J end by 7 bases, with 8 bases between. CDR1 MGHRA and CDR2 YSYEKL come from the germline V gene. This chain's CDR3 is CASSQVGANEQFF. The DNA of the CDR3 is TGCGCCAGCAGCCAAGTAGGGGCGAATGAGCAGTTCTTC.

V is TRBV6-1 and J is TRBJ2-1, with 8 nucleotides matching TRBD2. The germline V gene encodes CDR1 MNHNS and CDR2 SASEGT. CDR3 length equals 15 residues. The junction had 5 bases not matched to a gene; V was cut back by 1 base and J by 6 bases. The CDR3 spells CASSEESSGVNEQFF. Written as DNA, the CDR3 is TGTGCCAGCAGTGAAGAGAGTAGCGGGGTCAATGAGCAGTTCTTC.

This clone was counted between two and nine times. The V call is TRBV14, the J call TRBJ2-7, with D possibly called TRBD1 or TRBD2 (5 bases each). The germline CDR1 and CDR2 sequences are SGHDN and FVKESK. With 4 bases removed from V and 2 bases from J, the gap between germline ends came to 12 bases. The CDR3 contains 14 residues. The CDR3 is CASSLRDVAYEQYF. CDR3 nucleotide sequence: TGTGCCAGCAGCCTAAGGGACGTCGCCTACGAGCAGTACTTC.

The genes are TRBV2 and TRBJ2-5; D assignment may be TRBD1 or TRBD2 (6 bases each). CDR3 length: 16 residues. The germline gives CDR1 SNHLY, CDR2 FYNNEI. V was shortened by 6 bases and J by 1 base, with 18 bases between the two germline ends. DNA of the CDR3: TGTGCCAGCAGGGGCCGGAGGGGGGAAGCCCAAGAGACCCAGTACTTC. Translating gives CASRGRRGEAQETQYF.

This clone was counted a single time. The chain has TRBV4-3 and TRBJ1-5, with a possible D match to TRBD1 (5 bases). With 3 bases removed from V and 0 bases from J, the gap between germline ends came to 9 bases. The CDR3 is made up of 15 amino acids. Germline CDR1 reads LGHNA; CDR2 reads YSLEER. CDR3 sequence reads: CASSQVQGSNQPQHF. The CDR3 DNA is TGCGCCAGCAGCCAGGTTCAGGGTAGCAATCAGCCCCAGCATTTT.

The sample holds a few counts of this clone. The chain uses TRBV13 and TRBJ2-3, with D unresolved. Germline V gene lookup returns CDR1 PRHDT and CDR2 FYEKMQ (reference sequence). Trimming cost V 5 bases and J 5 bases, with 8 bases left between them. The CDR3 totals 12 residues. The CDR3 DNA is TGTGCCAGCAGCCCTTATAGAGATACGCAGTATTTT. Translating it yields CASSPYRDTQYF. The full variable domain, rest sourced from reference TRBV13 and TRBJ2-3, is AAGVIQSPRHLIKEKRETATLKCYPIPRHDTVYWYQQGPGQDPQFLISFYEKMQSDKGSIPDRFSAQQFSDYHSELNMSSLELGDSALYFCASSPYRDTQYFGPGTRLTVL.

V gene TRBV27 combines with J gene TRBJ2-2; 7 bases fit TRBD1. The CDR3 contains 15 residues. Trimming removed 5 bases from V and 0 bases from J; junction bases left unmatched: 3. From germline, CDR1 is MNHEY and CDR2 SMNVEV (reference sequence). Written as DNA, the CDR3 is TGTGCCAGCAGTCGAAGGGGGCCGAACACCGGGGAGCTGTTTTTT. Protein: CASSRRGPNTGELFF.

This clone has just a few counts. The CDR3 loop reads CASSRSFEELPYEQYF. The CDR3 DNA is TGTGCCAGCAGCCGGTCCTTCGAAGAACTACCCTACGAGCAGTACTTC. This chain connects TRBV7-9 to TRBJ2-7, with D unresolved. The CDR3 is 16 residues long. Germline assignment: CDR1 SEHNR and CDR2 FQNEAQ (reference sequence). Trimming took 5 bases from V and 2 from J, leaving 19 bases between them.

The CDR3 DNA sequence: TGTGCCAGCAGCGTACTAGCGGGGGACACAGATACGCAGTATTTT. This codes for CASSVLAGDTDTQYF. This chain connects TRBV5-6 to TRBJ2-3; 11 nucleotides agree with TRBD2. Germline CDR1 reads SGHDT; CDR2 reads YYEEEE. The trim removed 4 bases at V and 2 bases at J, leaving 3 bases unmatched. This CDR3 has 15 residues.

J is TRBJ2-3 and V is TRBV4-3; no definite D call. CDR1 is LGHNA and CDR2 is YSLEER in the germline V gene. Trimming took off 0 bases at V and 3 bases at J, with 4 bases between the two ends. This CDR3 has 13 amino acids. The DNA of the CDR3 is TGCGCCAGCAGCCAAGATCAAACAGATACGCAGTATTTT. It is translated as CASSQDQTDTQYF.

The V and J genes are TRBV4-1 and TRBJ1-2; tentative D call: TRBD1 (5 bases). This CDR3 is built from 15 residues. The V gene's germline CDR1 is MGHRA and CDR2 YSYEKL. V shed 2 bases and J shed 3 bases, with 13 bases lying between them. The CDR3 is CASSQSPGLDYGYTF. In DNA, the CDR3 is TGCGCCAGCAGCCAAAGTCCAGGGTTGGACTATGGCTACACCTTC.

The chain has TRBV10-3 and TRBJ1-6; possible D gene TRBD1, 5 bases. Germline loops: CDR1 ENHRY, CDR2 SYGVKD. V lost 3 bases to trimming and J lost 0 bases, with 9 bases between them. This CDR3 is built from 16 residues. The CDR3 nucleotides are TGTGCCATCAGTGAAGAGGGGAGCTCCTATAATTCACCCCTCCACTTT. This translates into CAISEEGSSYNSPLHF.

The chain uses TRBV4-1 and TRBJ2-5; unclear D gene. Germline V gene data show CDR1 as MGHRA and CDR2 as YSYEKL. Trimming stripped 0 bases from V and 4 bases from J, with 9 bases between. CDR3 length: 14 amino acids. The CDR3 DNA reads TGCGCCAGCAGCCAAGATCCGAGAGGAGAGACCCAGTACTTC. It translates to CASSQDPRGETQYF.

As for this clone: Other nucleotide sequences from this sample produce the same CDR3. V usage is TRBV7-9 and J usage is TRBJ2-1; 8 bases match TRBD1. The J segment lost 5 bases and the V segment lost 4 bases, leaving 7 bases of the junction unmatched. CDR1 and CDR2 from the germline V gene are SEHNR and FQNEAQ (reference sequence). The CDR3 sequence is 15 residues long. The CDR3, as DNA: TGTGCCAGCAGCTGGGGCCTGACAGGGGACAATGAGCAGTTCTTC. Translated, it gives CASSWGLTGDNEQFF.

The genes are TRBV6-5 and TRBJ1-2, with a possible D match to TRBD1 (6 bases). Looked up from germline, CDR1 is MNHEY and CDR2 is SVGAGI. The CDR3 length is 14 residues. V was trimmed by 0 bases and J by 8 bases, leaving 13 bases between them. CDR3 nucleotide sequence: TGTGCCAGCAGTTACTCGTCAGGGGCGGGAGGCTACACCTTC. Residues: CASSYSSGAGGYTF.

The chain uses TRBV27 and TRBJ2-1, with D tentatively TRBD2 (6 bases). The CDR3 loop spans 14 amino acids. V was trimmed by 4 bases and J by 0 bases, leaving 7 bases between them. CDR1 and CDR2 (germline): MNHEY, SMNVEV (reference sequence). CDR3 bases: TGTGCCAGCAGTTGGGGGGACTCCTACAATGAGCAGTTCTTC. This sequence encodes CASSWGDSYNEQFF.

Turning to this clone: The same CDR3 can be traced to other DNA sequences in this sample. V usage is TRBV11-2 and J usage is TRBJ2-3, with D unclear. Germline CDR1 is SGHAT and CDR2 is FQNNGV. Trimming pared 2 bases from V and 6 bases from J, leaving 3 bases between. The CDR3 has 11 residues. Written as DNA, the CDR3 is TGTGCCAGCAGCTTAACCGATACGCAGTATTTT. It specifies CASSLTDTQYF.

The chain is built from TRBV27 and TRBJ2-3, with D unclear. CDR1 and CDR2 from the germline V gene are MNHEY and SMNVEV (reference sequence). The CDR3 runs to 14 residues. The ends were cut back, 1 base at V and 6 bases at J, with 11 bases in the middle. CDR3 residues: CASSLWGRRDTQYF. As DNA, the CDR3 is TGTGCCAGCAGTTTATGGGGTCGGCGTGATACGCAGTATTTT.